The source of this T cell receptor (beta chain) is a study of low-dose radiotherapy and immunotherapy resistance in tumors. Study in general: Treatment of Cohort 1 consisted of 0.5 Gy per fraction every 2 weeks, adding up to 6.5 Gy.

Indicated time point: before trial treatment. Alpha and beta chains were covered, as first-strand cDNA relied on TRAV- and TRBV-specific primers. A constant-region primer paired with the V-primer adapter amplified TCRs over 20 PCR cycles. TCRdb called the reads again in MiXCR, with one record for every CDR3 protein. The sample yields 60,000 to 90,000 distinct CDR3 sequences, around 31% seen once. CDR3 length: 17 amino acids. Germline lookup yields CDR1 SGHTA and CDR2 FQGNSA. Trimming stripped 1 base from V and 4 bases from J, with 19 bases between. The V gene is TRBV7-2, the J gene TRBJ1-2; possibly TRBD1 for D (6 bases). The sample was PBMCs, taken before treatment. The sequence was obtained from a female donor with ovarian cancer. CDR3 protein: CASSLGSGGASSYGYTF. As DNA, the CDR3 is TGTGCCAGCAGCTTAGGGTCTGGGGGGGCGTCATCCTATGGCTACACCTTC. Combining the CDR3 with reference TRBV7-2 and TRBJ1-2 gives the whole variable domain GAGVSQSPSNKVTEKGKDVELRCDPISGHTALYWYRQSLGQGLEFLIYFQGNSAPDKSGLPSDRFSAERTGGSVSTLTIQRTQQEDSAVYLCASSLGSGGASSYGYTFGSGTRLTVV.